This T cell receptor (beta chain) came from a study of T-cell reconstitution after alpha-beta-depleted transplantation in children. V lost 4 bases to trimming and J lost 6 bases, with 18 bases between them. Germline CDR1 is SEHNR and CDR2 is FQNEAQ (reference sequence). The CDR3 covers 15 residues. The authors prepared the TCRbeta library with unique molecular identifiers. MiXCR, run by TCRdb on the PCR reads, gives a single entry per CDR3 protein. The table records 500,000 to 600,000 distinct CDR3 sequences, 15% to 20% of them present only once. The table lists this clonotype with a few counts. This sequence was found in a human donor who donated a stem cell graft to a child with acute lymphoblastic leukemia. The chain joins TRBV7-9 to TRBJ1-2, with D possibly matching TRBD1 (6 bases). The input for sequencing was PBMCs from the stem cell graft donor, taken from the stem cell graft. CDR3 in amino acids: CASSSTDRLGDGYTF. The CDR3 nucleotides are TGTGCCAGCAGCTCGACCGACAGGCTGGGTGATGGCTACACCTTC. Filled out from reference TRBV7-9 and TRBJ1-2, the complete variable domain reads DTGVSQNPRHKITKRGQNVTFRCDPISEHNRLYWYRQTLGQGPEFLTYFQNEAQLEKSRLLSDRFSAERPKGSFSTLEIQRTEQGDSAMYLCASSSTDRLGDGYTFGSGTRLTVV.